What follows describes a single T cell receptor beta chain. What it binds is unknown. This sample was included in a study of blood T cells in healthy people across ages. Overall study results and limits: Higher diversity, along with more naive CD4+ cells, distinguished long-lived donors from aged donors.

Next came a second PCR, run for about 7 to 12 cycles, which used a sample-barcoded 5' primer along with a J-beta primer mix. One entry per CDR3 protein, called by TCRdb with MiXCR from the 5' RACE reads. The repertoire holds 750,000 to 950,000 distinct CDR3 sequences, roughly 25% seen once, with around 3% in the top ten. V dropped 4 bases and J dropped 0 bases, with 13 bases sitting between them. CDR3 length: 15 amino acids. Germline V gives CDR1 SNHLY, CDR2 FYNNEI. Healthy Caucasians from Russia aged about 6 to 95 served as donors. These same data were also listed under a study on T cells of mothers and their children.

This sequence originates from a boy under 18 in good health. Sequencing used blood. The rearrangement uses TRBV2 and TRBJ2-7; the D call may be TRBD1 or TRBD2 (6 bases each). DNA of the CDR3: TGTGCCAGCAGTGGGGACGGGGGCCTCTCCTACGAGCAGTACTTC. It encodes CASSGDGGLSYEQYF. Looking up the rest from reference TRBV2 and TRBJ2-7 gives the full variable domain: EPEVTQTPSHQVTQMGQEVILRCVPISNHLYFYWYRQILGQKVEFLVSFYNNEISEKSEIFDDQFSVERPDGSNFTLKIRSTKLEDSAMYFCASSGDGGLSYEQYFGPGTRLTVT.